The rows below give T cell receptor beta chains drawn from one sample of a study of breast tumors, draining lymph nodes, adjacent tissues. TCRdb called the multiplex PCR reads again in MiXCR, with one record for every CDR3 protein. This sample carries 200,000 to 250,000 distinct CDR3 sequences, 34% of them seen once, and the ten largest clones take approximately 3.6%. The sequencing sample was made of axillary lymph node tissue. The origin of the receptors is a female donor with breast cancer. Some clones in this sample may be carry-over from other donors' samples. Each CDR3 is given with its conserved first and last residue. Each record gives: clone size, J gene, D gene, V gene, CDR3 DNA, CDR3 protein. A D gene is named only where the DNA matches it firmly. Rows may omit the clone size; those that give it use once, few, many or a size class.

clone_size: many
j_call: TRBJ1-4
d_call: -
v_call: TRBV5-6
cdr3_nt: TGTGCCAGCAGCCCGGACAGACCAGCAACTAATGAAAAACTGTTTTTT
cdr3_aa: CASSPDRPATNEKLFF

clone_size: many
j_call: TRBJ1-1
d_call: TRBD1
v_call: TRBV24-1
cdr3_nt: TGTGCCACCAGTGTAGGAACAGGGGGACGCACTGAAGCTTTCTTT
cdr3_aa: CATSVGTGGRTEAFF

clone_size: many
j_call: TRBJ1-2
d_call: TRBD1
v_call: TRBV6-6
cdr3_nt: TGTGCCAGCAGTTCCGAGACGACGACAGGGGAGTATGGCTACACCTTC
cdr3_aa: CASSSETTTGEYGYTF

clone_size: many
j_call: TRBJ2-3
d_call: TRBD1
v_call: TRBV5-1
cdr3_nt: TGCGCCAGCAGCTTGGGGACAGGGGGCTGGTCAGATACGCAGTATTTT
cdr3_aa: CASSLGTGGWSDTQYF

clone_size: -
j_call: TRBJ2-2
d_call: -
v_call: TRBV4-1
cdr3_nt: TGCGCCAGCAGCCAAGATTGGACTCCCTTCGGGGAGCTGTTTTTT
cdr3_aa: CASSQDWTPFGELFF

clone_size: -
j_call: TRBJ2-5
d_call: TRBD1
v_call: TRBV18
cdr3_nt: TGTGCCAGCTCAAAACAGGGACAGCAAGAGACCCAGTACTTC
cdr3_aa: CASSKQGQQETQYF

clone_size: many
j_call: TRBJ2-1
d_call: TRBD2
v_call: TRBV11-3
cdr3_nt: TGTGCCAGCAGCCTCTCGACGACAGGACTAGCCGAGTTGTTCTTC
cdr3_aa: CASSLSTTGLAELFF

clone_size: few
j_call: TRBJ1-6
d_call: TRBD1
v_call: TRBV5-1
cdr3_nt: TGCGCCAGCACCAGGGACAGGGTCGACTATAATTCACCCCTCCACTTT
cdr3_aa: CASTRDRVDYNSPLHF

clone_size: -
j_call: TRBJ2-3
d_call: -
v_call: TRBV7-6
cdr3_nt: TGTGCCAGCAGCTTAGGACAACCTAGCACAGATACGCAGTATTTT
cdr3_aa: CASSLGQPSTDTQYF

clone_size: many
j_call: TRBJ1-5
d_call: -
v_call: TRBV19
cdr3_nt: TGTGCCAGTAGTCTGTCAGGGACGCAGCCCCAGCATTTT
cdr3_aa: CASSLSGTQPQHF

clone_size: -
j_call: TRBJ1-3
d_call: -
v_call: TRBV25-1
cdr3_nt: TGTGCCAGCTTAGGGGGGGAGGTCTACGGAAACACCATATATTTT
cdr3_aa: CASLGGEVYGNTIYF

clone_size: many
j_call: TRBJ1-5
d_call: TRBD1
v_call: TRBV6-5
cdr3_nt: TGTGCCAGCAGTTACTCTGACAGGGACCAGCCCCAGCATTTT
cdr3_aa: CASSYSDRDQPQHF

clone_size: many
j_call: TRBJ1-3
d_call: -
v_call: TRBV19
cdr3_nt: TGTGCCAGTAGTATCCGGGTTCGGTCCTCTGGAAACACCATATATTTT
cdr3_aa: CASSIRVRSSGNTIYF

clone_size: many
j_call: TRBJ2-5
d_call: -
v_call: TRBV4-3
cdr3_nt: TGCGCCAGCAGCCAAGGGAACAACCAAGAGACCCAGTACTTC
cdr3_aa: CASSQGNNQETQYF

clone_size: -
j_call: TRBJ1-1
d_call: TRBD1
v_call: TRBV14
cdr3_nt: TGTGCCAGCAGCCTGGACAGGGACACTGAAGCTTTCTTT
cdr3_aa: CASSLDRDTEAFF

clone_size: once
j_call: TRBJ1-1
d_call: TRBD1
v_call: TRBV7-3
cdr3_nt: TGTGCCAGCAGCTTAACCGCGGACAGGGCGAACACTGAAGCTTTCTTT
cdr3_aa: CASSLTADRANTEAFF

clone_size: many
j_call: TRBJ1-5
d_call: -
v_call: TRBV24-1
cdr3_nt: TGTGCCACCAGTGATCGGACGGCCCAAGGGCCCCAGCATTTT
cdr3_aa: CATSDRTAQGPQHF

clone_size: once
j_call: TRBJ1-6
d_call: TRBD1
v_call: TRBV20-1
cdr3_nt: TGCAGTACCCGACAGGGTGGAAATTCACCCCTCCACTTT
cdr3_aa: CSTRQGGNSPLHF

clone_size: once
j_call: TRBJ2-3
d_call: -
v_call: TRBV28
cdr3_nt: TGTGCCAGCAGGAGAACCGGGACTAGCACAGATACGCAGTATTTT
cdr3_aa: CASRRTGTSTDTQYF

clone_size: -
j_call: TRBJ1-1
d_call: -
v_call: TRBV29-1
cdr3_nt: TGCAGCGTCACCTGGGCGGAGGCTTTCTTT
cdr3_aa: CSVTWAEAFF

clone_size: -
j_call: TRBJ2-7
d_call: TRBD1
v_call: TRBV20-1
cdr3_nt: TGCAGTGCCGCTGGGACAGGGATTGGCGAGCAGTACTTC
cdr3_aa: CSAAGTGIGEQYF

clone_size: -
j_call: TRBJ1-2
d_call: -
v_call: TRBV19
cdr3_nt: TGTGCCAGTGGTCTAGCCCTAGGAACGAACTATGGCTACACCTTC
cdr3_aa: CASGLALGTNYGYTF

clone_size: -
j_call: TRBJ1-2
d_call: TRBD1
v_call: TRBV7-2
cdr3_nt: TGTGCCAGCAGCTCACGATTAGCGGGACAGCTCTATGGCTACACCTTC
cdr3_aa: CASSSRLAGQLYGYTF

clone_size: many
j_call: TRBJ2-3
d_call: -
v_call: TRBV7-3
cdr3_nt: TGTGCCAGCAGCCGCACCGGGACTAGCACAGATACGCAGTATTTT
cdr3_aa: CASSRTGTSTDTQYF

clone_size: many
j_call: TRBJ1-2
d_call: TRBD1
v_call: TRBV7-2
cdr3_nt: TGTGCCAGCAAGGGACAGCCCGGGGGTGGCTACACCTTC
cdr3_aa: CASKGQPGGGYTF

clone_size: many
j_call: TRBJ1-4
d_call: -
v_call: TRBV7-2
cdr3_nt: TGTGCCAGCAGCTCGTCATCAACGGTCGAAAAACTGTTTTTT
cdr3_aa: CASSSSSTVEKLFF

clone_size: many
j_call: TRBJ2-7
d_call: -
v_call: TRBV5-8
cdr3_nt: TGTGCCAGCAGCTTGGGTCAGGTGGGTTACGAGCAGTACTTC
cdr3_aa: CASSLGQVGYEQYF

clone_size: -
j_call: TRBJ1-2
d_call: -
v_call: TRBV29-1
cdr3_nt: TGCAGCGTTGAAGATGCCCCAGGGACAGGCTACACCTTC
cdr3_aa: CSVEDAPGTGYTF

clone_size: -
j_call: TRBJ2-1
d_call: -
v_call: TRBV20-1
cdr3_nt: TGCAGTGCTAGAGGGCCCAGCGGGGACACTGAGCAGTTCTTC
cdr3_aa: CSARGPSGDTEQFF

clone_size: -
j_call: TRBJ2-7
d_call: TRBD1
v_call: TRBV2
cdr3_nt: TGTGCCGAACAGGGGGCGAGGGAGCAGTACTTC
cdr3_aa: CAEQGAREQYF

clone_size: many
j_call: TRBJ2-2
d_call: -
v_call: TRBV20-1
cdr3_nt: TGCAGTGCTAGAGATCTTCAGAGCGGTCTCCCGTCCGGGGAGCTGTTTTTT
cdr3_aa: CSARDLQSGLPSGELFF